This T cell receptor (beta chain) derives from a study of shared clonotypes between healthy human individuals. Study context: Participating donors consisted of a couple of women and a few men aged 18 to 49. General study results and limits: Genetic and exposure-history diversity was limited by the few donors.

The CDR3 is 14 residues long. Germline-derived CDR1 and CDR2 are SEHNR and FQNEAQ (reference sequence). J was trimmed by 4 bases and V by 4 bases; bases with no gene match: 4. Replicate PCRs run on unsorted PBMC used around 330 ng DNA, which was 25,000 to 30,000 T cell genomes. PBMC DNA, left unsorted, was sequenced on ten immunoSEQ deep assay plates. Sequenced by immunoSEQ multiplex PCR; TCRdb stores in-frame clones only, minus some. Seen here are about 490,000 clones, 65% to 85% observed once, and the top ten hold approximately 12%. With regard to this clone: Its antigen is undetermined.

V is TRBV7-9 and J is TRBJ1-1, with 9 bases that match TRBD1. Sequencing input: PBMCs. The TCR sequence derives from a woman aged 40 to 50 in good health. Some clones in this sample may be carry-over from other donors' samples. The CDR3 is CASSYRGLSTEAFF. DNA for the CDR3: TGTGCCAGCAGCTACAGGGGGCTTAGCACTGAAGCTTTCTTT.